A single sample gave rise to the 25 T cell receptor beta chains below, sequenced in a study of CD8 T cells in ankylosing spondylitis. Regarding the study as a whole: A motif of seven or eight highly homologous TCR beta variants was seen as apparently characteristic of ankylosing spondylitis blood.

These TCRs' antigens remain unknown. TCRdb re-called the 5' RACE reads with MiXCR, one entry per CDR3 protein. Seen here are approximately 400,000 distinct CDR3 sequences, about 15% observed once, and the top ten hold 0.95% to 1.1%. Input material: blood, either unsorted or a sorted T cell fraction (not recorded which). The receptors derive from a male donor with ankylosing spondylitis.

The chain is built from TRBV6-1 and TRBJ2-1; the match to TRBD2 covers 7 bases. Germline loops: CDR1 MNHNS, CDR2 SASEGT. The CDR3 is 16 residues long. Unmatched junction bases numbered 13, after V lost 5 bases and J lost 6 bases. Here the CDR3 reads CASSRFRDGLGNEQFF. The CDR3 DNA reads TGTGCCAGCAGTAGGTTCCGGGACGGACTAGGCAATGAGCAGTTCTTC.

CDR3 region: CASSSGQKSTDTQYF. In DNA, the CDR3 is TGTGCCAGCAGTTCGGGACAGAAAAGCACAGATACGCAGTATTTT. J is TRBJ2-3 and V is TRBV27; 7 nucleotides match TRBD1. The CDR3 length is 15 residues. From germline, CDR1 is MNHEY and CDR2 SMNVEV (reference sequence). J was trimmed by 0 bases and V by 4 bases; bases with no gene match: 4.

V and J are TRBV7-9 and TRBJ1-2; the D is unclear. Germline V lookup: CDR1 SEHNR, CDR2 FQNEAQ (reference sequence). V dropped 4 bases and J dropped 4 bases, with 13 bases sitting between them. The CDR3 contains 14 residues. The CDR3 coding sequence is TGTGCCAGCAGCTCCCTCACGGACCTCTATGGCTACACCTTC. Translation gives CASSSLTDLYGYTF.

V and J are TRBV5-8 and TRBJ2-7, with D tentatively TRBD1 or TRBD2 (5 bases each). The CDR3 has 16 amino acids. V shed 6 bases and J shed 7 bases, with 26 bases lying between them. Germline CDR1 SGHTS, CDR2 YDEGEE. The CDR3 loop is CASNLKVGAAWREQYF. CDR3 DNA sequence: TGTGCCAGCAACCTAAAAGTCGGGGCCGCGTGGCGGGAGCAGTACTTC.

This clonotype occurred a few times. The chain employs TRBV6-6 and TRBJ2-3; D is unresolved. Trimming took off 6 bases at V and 0 bases at J, with 7 bases between the two ends. CDR1 MNHNY and CDR2 SVGAGI come from the germline V gene (reference sequence). The CDR3 is 13 amino acids. CDR3 in amino acids: CASSQQSTDTQYF. CDR3 bases: TGTGCCAGCAGCCAGCAGAGCACAGATACGCAGTATTTT.

The V gene is TRBV29-1, the J gene TRBJ2-7; 7 nucleotides align to TRBD1. The CDR3 consists of 13 residues. Per germline, CDR1 SQVTM and CDR2 ANQGSEA. Trimming cost V 7 bases and J 1 base; bases outside gene matches: 7. The DNA of the CDR3 is TGCAGCGGGATATCAGGGGGTTCCTACGAGCAGTACTTC. It is translated as CSGISGGSYEQYF.

There are a few counts of this clonotype. The rearrangement links TRBV18 to TRBJ2-1, with 7 nucleotides matching TRBD2. CDR3 length: 16 amino acids. Germline assignment: CDR1 KGHSH and CDR2 LQKENI. V lost 0 bases, J lost 2 bases, and 4 bases stayed unmatched. CDR3 sequence: CASSPPGGLAYNEQFF. CDR3 DNA: TGTGCCAGCTCACCACCGGGGGGGTTGGCCTACAATGAGCAGTTCTTC.

V usage is TRBV24-1 and J usage is TRBJ2-6, with D hard to call. The V end was cut by 10 bases, the J end by 2 bases, with 8 bases between. The germline CDR1 and CDR2 sequences are KGHDR and SFDVKD. CDR3 size: 13 residues. The CDR3 region is CATGTAGANVLTF. CDR3 in DNA: TGTGCCACGGGAACAGCTGGGGCCAACGTCCTGACTTTC.

This clonotype was seen more than once but under ten times. The chain joins TRBV10-3 to TRBJ2-3; D is ambiguous. This CDR3 comprises 12 residues. The germline CDR1 and CDR2 sequences are ENHRY and SYGVKD. V was cut by 6 bases and J by 0 bases, with 4 bases left in between. The CDR3 DNA reads as TGTGCCATCAGGGACAGCACAGATACGCAGTATTTT. Translated: CAIRDSTDTQYF.

This clonotype was counted only a few times. The rearrangement joins TRBV5-6 to TRBJ2-4, with TRBD2 as a possible D gene (6 bases). There are 17 residues in the CDR3. Trimming pared 2 bases from V and 0 bases from J, leaving 15 bases between. Per the germline V gene, CDR1 is SGHDT and CDR2 is YYEEEE. The CDR3 here is CASSLGPGGPAKNIQYF. The DNA for the CDR3 is TGTGCCAGCAGCTTAGGACCCGGGGGACCAGCCAAAAACATTCAGTACTTC.

This clonotype came up a few times. The chain employs TRBV20-1 and TRBJ2-4; TRBD1 agrees at 8 bases. The CDR3 runs 15 residues. Per the germline V gene, CDR1 is DFQATT and CDR2 is SNEGSKA (reference sequence). V lost 0 bases to trimming and J lost 4 bases; unmatched junction nucleotides: 5. CDR3 bases: TGCAGTGCTAGAGATGGGGACAGGCTTAAAAACATTCAGTACTTC. It encodes CSARDGDRLKNIQYF.

This clonotype was found a few times. V gene TRBV15 combines with J gene TRBJ2-2; D may be TRBD1 (6 bases). Germline CDR1 and CDR2: LNHNV and YYDKDF (reference sequence). The CDR3 covers 15 residues. Trimming shortened V by 11 bases and J by 1 base, and 17 bases separated the two germline ends. DNA of the CDR3: TGTGCCGCGACCTCAGGGGCGGGGAACACCGGGGAGCTGTTTTTT. Translated, it gives CAATSGAGNTGELFF.

At least ten counts were recorded for this clonotype. The chain employs TRBV12-3 or TRBV12-4 and TRBJ2-3; D is unclear. V gave up 8 bases and J gave up 0 bases, with 9 bases separating them. This CDR3 region has 13 residues. CDR3 in amino acids: CASRWGSTDTQYF. As DNA, the CDR3 is TGTGCCAGCCGTTGGGGTAGCACAGATACGCAGTATTTT.

The chain is built from TRBV13 and TRBJ1-1, with a tentative D call TRBD1 (5 bases). The CDR3 covers 13 residues. V lost 6 bases, J lost 4 bases, and 12 bases lay in between. Germline CDR1 and CDR2: PRHDT and FYEKMQ (reference sequence). CDR3 in amino acids: CASRSRGGTEAFF. CDR3 coding DNA: TGTGCCAGCAGGTCAAGGGGAGGCACTGAAGCTTTCTTT. Based on the CDR3 plus reference TRBV13 and TRBJ1-1, the full variable domain is AAGVIQSPRHLIKEKRETATLKCYPIPRHDTVYWYQQGPGQDPQFLISFYEKMQSDKGSIPDRFSAQQFSDYHSELNMSSLELGDSALYFCASRSRGGTEAFFGQGTRLTVV.

This clonotype was recorded many times. V is TRBV5-6 and J is TRBJ2-3; weak D call: TRBD2 (6 bases). V dropped 1 base and J dropped 8 bases, with 14 bases sitting between them. The CDR3 contains 14 residues. The germline V gene has CDR1 SGHDT and CDR2 YYEEEE. CDR3 sequence (DNA): TGTGCCAGCAGCTTGACTAGCTACTGGGCTACGCAGTATTTT. This encodes CASSLTSYWATQYF.

The chain uses TRBV30 and TRBJ1-2; no definite D call. Germline V gives CDR1 GTSNPN, CDR2 SVGIG (reference sequence). V dropped 1 base and J dropped 0 bases, with 6 bases sitting between them. The CDR3 has 13 amino acids. CDR3 bases: TGTGCCTGGAGTGAAAGATCTAACTATGGCTACACCTTC. It encodes CAWSERSNYGYTF. The whole variable domain, remainder taken from reference TRBV30 and TRBJ1-2, is SQTIHQWPATLVQPVGSPLSLECTVEGTSNPNLYWYRQAAGRGLQLLFYSVGIGQISSEVPQNLSASRPQDRQFILSSKKLLLSDSGFYLCAWSERSNYGYTFGSGTRLTVV.

In DNA, the CDR3 is TGTGCCAGCAGCTTAGCGCTAGCGGCGTACCAAGAGACCCAGTACTTC. It is translated as CASSLALAAYQETQYF. The chain has TRBV7-8 and TRBJ2-5, with 7 nucleotides matching TRBD2. Germline V gives CDR1 SGHVS, CDR2 FQNEAQ. There are 16 residues in the CDR3. V lost 0 bases, J lost 0 bases, and 4 bases stayed unmatched.

This clonotype came up a few times. The CDR3 nucleotides read TGTGCCAGCAGTTTTCTTTTTGTCACCATATATTTT. Its translation is CASSFLFVTIYF. V usage is TRBV12-3 or TRBV12-4 and J usage is TRBJ1-3; D is ambiguous. This CDR3 is built from 12 residues. The V and J ends lost 3 bases and 9 bases respectively, with 9 bases between them.

This sequence joins TRBV4-1 and TRBJ1-1; a weak D match, TRBD1 (6 bases). Germline loops: CDR1 MGHRA, CDR2 YSYEKL. The CDR3 runs to 17 residues. With 3 bases removed from V and 0 bases from J, the gap between germline ends came to 17 bases. The CDR3 protein is CASSQDRGSLMNTEAFF. The CDR3 DNA reads TGCGCCAGCAGCCAGGACAGAGGAAGTCTAATGAACACTGAAGCTTTCTTT.

In its sample, this clonotype was seen a few times. The V call is TRBV20-1, the J call TRBJ2-7; no definite D call. There are 14 residues in the CDR3. Between the trimmed V and J ends, which lost 2 bases and 1 base, there was a span of 12 bases. The germline V gene encodes CDR1 DFQATT and CDR2 SNEGSKA (reference sequence). CDR3 sequence reads: CSARPPAKSYEQYF. CDR3 in DNA: TGCAGTGCTAGACCCCCGGCAAAGTCCTACGAGCAGTACTTC.

The chain links TRBV25-1 to TRBJ1-6; D is unclear. Germline-derived CDR1 and CDR2 are MGHDK and SYGVNS. Trimming shortened V by 3 bases and J by 7 bases, and 7 bases separated the two germline ends. The CDR3 is 13 residues long. Here the CDR3 DNA reads TGTGCCAGCAGTGACCGGGCAAATTCACCCCTCCACTTT. It specifies CASSDRANSPLHF.

This clonotype was counted at least ten times. The chain has TRBV12-3 or TRBV12-4 and TRBJ1-3, with 9 nucleotides matching TRBD1. V trimming: 10 bases; J trimming: 7 bases; junction bases outside the gene matches: 8. The CDR3 length is 13 residues. The CDR3, as DNA: TGTGCCACCTCCCCGACAGGGGGGAACACCATATATTTT. Translating it yields CATSPTGGNTIYF.

CDR3 sequence (DNA): TGTGCCAGCAGTACCGGACAGGGTTTAGGAAACACCATATATTTT. Residues: CASSTGQGLGNTIYF. The V and J genes are TRBV6-1 and TRBJ1-3, with TRBD1 identical over 8 bases. CDR3 length: 15 residues. CDR1 is MNHNS, CDR2 SASEGT, per germline. After removal of 5 bases from V and 4 bases from J, the junction contained 7 bases not matched to a gene.

V is TRBV6-1 and J is TRBJ1-1; D gene uncertain. The CDR3 runs to 11 residues. Trimming pared 7 bases from V and 1 base from J, leaving 4 bases between. The germline CDR1 and CDR2 sequences are MNHNS and SASEGT. CDR3 sequence reads: CASTRNTEAFF. Here the CDR3 DNA reads TGTGCCAGCACCAGGAACACTGAAGCTTTCTTT.

The chain joins TRBV7-2 to TRBJ2-5; D is unclear. CDR1 SGHTA and CDR2 FQGNSA come from the germline V gene. The CDR3 length is 13 residues. Trimming took off 5 bases at V and 0 bases at J, with 7 bases between the two ends. CDR3 residues: CASSLYNQETQYF. Written as DNA, the CDR3 is TGTGCCAGCAGCCTATACAACCAAGAGACCCAGTACTTC.